This passage covers 8 T cell receptor beta chains from one sample sequenced in a study of shared clonotypes between healthy human individuals. Some clones are missing from TCRdb's copy, which holds only in-frame ones; the method was immunoSEQ multiplex PCR. The profile shows some 2.4 million clones, 93% of them singletons. The sample comprised naive CD4+ T cells from PBMCs. Subset here: CD45RA+ positively selected. These receptors all stem from a man in his late teens or twenties in good health. Some clones in this sample may be carry-over from other donors' samples.

The chain couples TRBV5-1 to TRBJ2-7; D tentatively fits TRBD1 or TRBD2 (5 bases each). This CDR3 region has 13 residues. CDR1 is SGHRS and CDR2 is YFSETQ in the germline V gene. Trimming took 4 bases from V and 3 from J, leaving 11 bases between them. The CDR3 reads CASSIRDHYEQYF. CDR3 DNA: TGCGCCAGCAGCATACGGGACCACTACGAGCAGTACTTC.

In regard to this clone: Other nucleotide sequences in the sample specify the same CDR3. The chain is built from TRBV5-1 and TRBJ2-1, with 10 positions matching TRBD2. The CDR3 length is 15 residues. Germline values: CDR1 SGHRS, CDR2 YFSETQ. With 4 bases clipped from V and 4 bases from J, the junction kept 5 bases outside the gene matches. CDR3 sequence: CASSPTSGVYNEQFF. The CDR3 nucleotides read TGCGCCAGCAGCCCTACTAGCGGGGTATACAATGAGCAGTTCTTC.

This clone came up once. The rearrangement links TRBV29-1 to TRBJ2-7, with D possibly being TRBD1 (5 bases). CDR1 is SQVTM, CDR2 ANQGSEA, per germline. The CDR3 spans 12 residues. Trimming took off 6 bases at V and 4 bases at J, with 13 bases between the two ends. The CDR3 protein is CSVLGPGYEQYF. CDR3 DNA: TGCAGCGTCCTCGGGCCAGGGTACGAGCAGTACTTC.

The V and J genes are TRBV6-1 and TRBJ2-7; TRBD1 matches 9 bases. The germline gives CDR1 MNHNS, CDR2 SASEGT. The CDR3 loop spans 13 amino acids. The ends lost 3 bases at V and 6 bases at J; junction bases unmatched: 3. This chain's CDR3 is CASSEDRGGEQYF. CDR3 nucleotide sequence: TGTGCCAGCAGTGAGGACAGGGGAGGCGAGCAGTACTTC.

This chain joins TRBV25-1 and TRBJ1-5, with TRBD1 matching 8 bases. CDR3 length: 16 residues. Germline CDR1 reads MGHDK; CDR2 reads SYGVNS. V shed 4 bases and J 3 bases; nucleotides not matched to a gene: 8. CDR3 DNA sequence: TGTGCCAGCAGTGCCTCTGACAGGGGCTTCAATCAGCCCCAGCATTTT. It codes for CASSASDRGFNQPQHF.

This chain connects TRBV6-1 to TRBJ2-7, with TRBD2 identical over 10 bases. The germline V gene has CDR1 MNHNS and CDR2 SASEGT. CDR3 length: 14 residues. Trimming at V came to 8 bases and at J to 4 bases, leaving 8 bases not matched to a gene. As DNA, the CDR3 is TGTGCCAGCGGTCCTAGCGGGAGCACGTACGAGCAGTACTTC. Its translation is CASGPSGSTYEQYF.

The V call is TRBV29-1, the J call TRBJ2-7; TRBD1 or TRBD2 may be the D gene (5 bases each). CDR3 length equals 12 residues. Germline CDR1 SQVTM, CDR2 ANQGSEA. V shed 5 bases and J shed 5 bases, with 13 bases lying between them. DNA for the CDR3: TGCAGCGTTCCCCACGAGGGGCACGAGCAGTACTTC. This codes for CSVPHEGHEQYF.

V gene TRBV7-9 combines with J gene TRBJ1-2; possibly TRBD1 for D (5 bases). The germline V and J ends were trimmed by 8 bases and 7 bases, with 23 bases remaining between them. This CDR3 spans 15 amino acids. Germline V gives CDR1 SEHNR, CDR2 FQNEAQ (reference sequence). The CDR3 region is CASRPQGGTFGGYTF. In DNA, the CDR3 is TGTGCCAGCCGACCGCAGGGAGGGACGTTCGGTGGCTACACCTTC. Together with reference TRBV7-9 and TRBJ1-2, the CDR3 gives the full variable domain: DTGVSQNPRHKITKRGQNVTFRCDPISEHNRLYWYRQTLGQGPEFLTYFQNEAQLEKSRLLSDRFSAERPKGSFSTLEIQRTEQGDSAMYLCASRPQGGTFGGYTFGSGTRLTVV.